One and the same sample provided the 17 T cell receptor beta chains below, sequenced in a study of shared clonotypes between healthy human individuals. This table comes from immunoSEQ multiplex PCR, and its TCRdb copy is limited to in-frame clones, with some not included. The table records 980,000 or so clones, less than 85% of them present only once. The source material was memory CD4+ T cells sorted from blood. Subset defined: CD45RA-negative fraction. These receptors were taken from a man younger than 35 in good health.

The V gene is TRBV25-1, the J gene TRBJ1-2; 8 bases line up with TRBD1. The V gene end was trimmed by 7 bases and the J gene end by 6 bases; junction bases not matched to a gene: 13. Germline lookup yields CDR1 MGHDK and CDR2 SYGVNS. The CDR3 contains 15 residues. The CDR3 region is CASKGWTGRGDGYTF. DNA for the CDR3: TGTGCCAGCAAAGGCTGGACAGGGCGAGGGGATGGCTACACCTTC.

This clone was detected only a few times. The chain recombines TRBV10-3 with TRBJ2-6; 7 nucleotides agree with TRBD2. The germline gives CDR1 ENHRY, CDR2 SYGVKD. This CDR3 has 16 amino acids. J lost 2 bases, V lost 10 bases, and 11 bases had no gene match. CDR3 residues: CATLAVGNPGANVLTF. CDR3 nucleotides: TGTGCCACCCTAGCGGTGGGAAACCCTGGGGCCAACGTCCTGACTTTC.

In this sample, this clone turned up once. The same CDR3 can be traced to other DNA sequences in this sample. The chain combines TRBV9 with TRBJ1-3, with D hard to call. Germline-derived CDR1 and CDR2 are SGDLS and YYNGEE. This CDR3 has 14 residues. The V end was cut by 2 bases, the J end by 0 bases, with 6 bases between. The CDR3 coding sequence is TGTGCCAGCAGCGTTGACCTCTCTGGAAACACCATATATTTT. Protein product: CASSVDLSGNTIYF.

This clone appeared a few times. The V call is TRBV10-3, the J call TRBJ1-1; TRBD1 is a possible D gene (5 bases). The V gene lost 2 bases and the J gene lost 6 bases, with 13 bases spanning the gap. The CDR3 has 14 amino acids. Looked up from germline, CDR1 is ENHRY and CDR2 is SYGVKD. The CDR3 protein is CAISEVGQPPEAFF. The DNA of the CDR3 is TGTGCCATCAGTGAGGTCGGACAACCGCCTGAAGCTTTCTTT.

The CDR3 reads CASSVGVTSGSNEQFF. CDR3 bases: TGTGCCAGCAGCGTAGGGGTGACTAGCGGATCCAATGAGCAGTTCTTC. This chain links TRBV9 with TRBJ2-1; TRBD2 aligns across 9 bases. The CDR3 extends over 16 amino acids. From germline, CDR1 is SGDLS and CDR2 YYNGEE. J lost 6 bases, V lost 0 bases, and 7 bases had no gene match.

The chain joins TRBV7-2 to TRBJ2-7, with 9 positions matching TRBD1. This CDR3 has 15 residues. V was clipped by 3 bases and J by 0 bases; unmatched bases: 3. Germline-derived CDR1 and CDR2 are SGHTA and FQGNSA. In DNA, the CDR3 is TGTGCCAGCAGCTTTGGACAGGGGAGCTCCTACGAGCAGTACTTC. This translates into CASSFGQGSSYEQYF.

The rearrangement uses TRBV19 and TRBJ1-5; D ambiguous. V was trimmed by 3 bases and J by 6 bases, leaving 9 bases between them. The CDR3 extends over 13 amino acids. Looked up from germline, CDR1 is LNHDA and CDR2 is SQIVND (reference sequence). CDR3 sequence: CASSIVDGQPQHF. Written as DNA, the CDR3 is TGTGCCAGTAGTATCGTAGACGGTCAGCCCCAGCATTTT.

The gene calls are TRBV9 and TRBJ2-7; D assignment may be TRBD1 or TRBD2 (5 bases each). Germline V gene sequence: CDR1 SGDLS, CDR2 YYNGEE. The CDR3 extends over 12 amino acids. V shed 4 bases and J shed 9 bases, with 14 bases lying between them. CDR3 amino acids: CASSPSGGWQYF. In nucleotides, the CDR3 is TGTGCCAGCAGCCCTAGTGGGGGTTGGCAGTACTTC.

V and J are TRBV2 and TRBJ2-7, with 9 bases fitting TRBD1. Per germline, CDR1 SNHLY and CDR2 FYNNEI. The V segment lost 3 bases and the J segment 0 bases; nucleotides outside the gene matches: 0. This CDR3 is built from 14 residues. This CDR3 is CASSEDRGSYEQYF. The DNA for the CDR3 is TGTGCCAGCAGTGAGGACAGGGGCTCCTACGAGCAGTACTTC.

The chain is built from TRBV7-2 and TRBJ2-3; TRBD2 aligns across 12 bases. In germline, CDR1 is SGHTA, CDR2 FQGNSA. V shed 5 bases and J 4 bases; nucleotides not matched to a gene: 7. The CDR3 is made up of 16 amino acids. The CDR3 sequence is CASSLRTSGISDTQYF. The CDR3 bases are TGTGCCAGCAGCCTCCGGACTAGCGGGATTTCAGATACGCAGTATTTT. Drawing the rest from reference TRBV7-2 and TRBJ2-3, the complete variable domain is GAGVSQSPSNKVTEKGKDVELRCDPISGHTALYWYRQSLGQGLEFLIYFQGNSAPDKSGLPSDRFSAERTGGSVSTLTIQRTQQEDSAVYLCASSLRTSGISDTQYFGPGTRLTVL.

The CDR3 DNA sequence: TGTGCCAGCAGGCGCTCTACAGGGGCGGGAGGCTACACCTTC. Protein sequence: CASRRSTGAGGYTF. The chain has TRBV6-6 and TRBJ1-2; TRBD1 agrees at 7 bases. The V gene's germline CDR1 is MNHNY and CDR2 SVGAGI (reference sequence). This CDR3 has 14 residues. V lost 6 bases and J lost 8; bases outside the gene matches: 12.

The CDR3 DNA reads as TGTGCCTGGAGTGTACAGCTAGCGGTGACAGATACGCAGTATTTT. Translating it yields CAWSVQLAVTDTQYF. V usage is TRBV30 and J usage is TRBJ2-3; 7 bases fit TRBD2. This CDR3 is built from 15 residues. V trimming: 0 bases; J trimming: 3 bases; junction bases outside the gene matches: 6. Germline loops: CDR1 GTSNPN, CDR2 SVGIG (reference sequence).

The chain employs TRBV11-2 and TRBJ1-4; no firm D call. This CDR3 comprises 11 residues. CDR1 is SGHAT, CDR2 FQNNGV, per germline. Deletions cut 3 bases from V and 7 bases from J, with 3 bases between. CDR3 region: CASSLREKLFF. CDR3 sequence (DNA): TGTGCCAGCAGCTTGCGTGAAAAACTGTTTTTT.

The DNA of the CDR3 is TGCGCCAGCAGCTTGGAGAGAGGGAATCAGGGCTACACCTTC. Its translation is CASSLERGNQGYTF. J is TRBJ1-2 and V is TRBV5-1; D not resolved. V was clipped by 0 bases and J by 8 bases, with 14 bases between them. CDR3 length: 14 amino acids. Germline CDR1 and CDR2: SGHRS and YFSETQ.

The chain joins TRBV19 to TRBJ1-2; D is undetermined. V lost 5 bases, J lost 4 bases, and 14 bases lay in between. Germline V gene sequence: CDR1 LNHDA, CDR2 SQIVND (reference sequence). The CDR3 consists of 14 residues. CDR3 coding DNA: TGTGCCAGTAGTGCAGCCAGAGGGATCTATGGCTACACCTTC. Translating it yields CASSAARGIYGYTF.

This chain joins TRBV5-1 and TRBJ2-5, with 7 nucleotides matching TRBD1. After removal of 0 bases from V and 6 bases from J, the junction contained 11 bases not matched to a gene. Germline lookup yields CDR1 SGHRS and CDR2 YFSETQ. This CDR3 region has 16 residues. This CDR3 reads CASSLGDSGGIQTQYF. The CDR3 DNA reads TGCGCCAGCAGCTTGGGCGATTCAGGGGGTATACAGACCCAGTACTTC.

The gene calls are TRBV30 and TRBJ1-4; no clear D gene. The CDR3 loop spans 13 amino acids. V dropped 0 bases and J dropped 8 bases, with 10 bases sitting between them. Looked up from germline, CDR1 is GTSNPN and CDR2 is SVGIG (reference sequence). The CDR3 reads CAWSVRRAEKLFF. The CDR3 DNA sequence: TGTGCCTGGAGTGTAAGGAGAGCCGAAAAACTGTTTTTT.